This TCR beta chain was identified during a study of blood T cell repertoires in COVID-19. In the authors' methods: Amplification with reference gene primers provided the estimates of nucleated cell counts. TCRdb keeps only in-frame clones here, not all; method: immunoSEQ multiplex PCR. The DNA was the basis for D and trimming; V, J and clone size are from that table. The sample contains about 240,000 clones, approximately 87% of which appear only once. The CDR3 is made up of 11 amino acids. The germline V and J ends were trimmed by 6 bases and 13 bases, with 15 bases remaining between them. This TCR derives from a man aged 55 to 70 with acute or convalescent COVID-19. Source material: peripheral blood. The chain employs TRBV12-3 or TRBV12-4 and TRBJ2-5, with D maybe TRBD2 (5 bases). Here the CDR3 reads CASSPSGLLYF. CDR3 nucleotides: TGTGCCAGCAGCCCCTCCGGACTTCTGTACTTC.